The rows below give T cell receptor beta chains drawn from one sample of a study of CD8+ T cells in alopecia areata. The repertoire was sequenced with immunoSEQ multiplex PCR; TCRdb's copy has only in-frame clones and lacks some. Of roughly 150,000 clones listed, 62% were seen once; the top ten hold 35% to 45%. The sequencing sample was made of CD8+ T cells sorted from blood. Receptors originate from a human donor in good health. The CDR3 runs from the conserved cysteine through the conserved F or W.

V	CDR3
TRBV29-1	CSVAGQGALYEQYF
TRBV29-1	CSVEGRDSNYEQYF
TRBV19	CASSIPGEQFF
TRBV7-9	CASSQTGGGSNQPQHF
TRBV29-1	CSVNRGTGELFF
TRBV2	CASSNSPSGDTGELFF
TRBV14	CASKRDSGGNEQFF
TRBV29-1	CSVVTRDGYTF
TRBV11-2	CASSLVPNNEQFF
TRBV5-1	CASSPRGGNYEQYF
TRBV20-1	CSARYGGEQFF
TRBV29-1	CSVFAGAGGYTF
TRBV28	CASSITYEQYF
TRBV29-1	CSVGGVDNQPQHF
TRBV28	CASSFGGWGTGELFF
TRBV9	CASSSGTGGTEAFF
TRBV4-1	CASRTTTEAFF
TRBV15	CATADGSTDTQYF
TRBV2	CASREPGAGHEQYF
TRBV15	CATSPEGLETQYF
TRBV7-9	CASSAPSVYYEQYF
TRBV9	CASSPILMGHEQYF
TRBV28	CASSFVSGGETQYF
TRBV7-8	CASSLDFFQETQYF
TRBV11-3	CASSSSIRPYNEQFF
TRBV30	CAWSPADPGGNQPQHF
TRBV6-6	CATSWTAGNQPQHF